The 16 T cell receptor beta chains given below trace back to one sample, sequenced in a study of cytomegalovirus exposure and HLA in healthy donors (dated by TCRdb to about 2017). The library was produced with the immunoSEQ multiplex PCR assay. For the multiplex PCR, a mixture combining 60 forward primers for TCR Vbeta segments and 13 reverse primers for TCR Jbeta segments was used. The table was pulled from immuneACCESS by TCRdb, which kept in-frame rearrangements only. Such tables lose some clones; where checked, under half of the loss comes from unresolved V genes, and the rest has no known cause. The sample table contains around 120,000 clones; only one count was recorded for around 80% of them. The top ten clones comprise 3.1% of the sample. The sample comprised PBMCs. The origin of the receptors is a woman aged 35 to 49 in good health and CMV-seronegative.

The chain recombines TRBV7-2 with TRBJ2-3; 7 nucleotides match TRBD2. Germline CDR1 and CDR2: SGHTA and FQGNSA. Germline trimming cut 7 bases from V and 2 bases from J; bases unmatched to any gene: 9. The CDR3 contains 15 residues. The CDR3 loop reads CASTRTSASTDTQYF. DNA of the CDR3: TGTGCCAGCACCCGAACTAGCGCTTCCACAGATACGCAGTATTTT.

The V call is TRBV9, the J call TRBJ2-5; 9 bases align to TRBD1. With 0 bases clipped from V and 5 bases from J, the junction kept 5 bases outside the gene matches. Germline CDR1 is SGDLS and CDR2 is YYNGEE. The CDR3 loop spans 15 amino acids. CDR3 bases: TGTGCCAGCAGCGTAGAACAGGGGGCCTGGGAGACCCAGTACTTC. Amino acids: CASSVEQGAWETQYF.

This chain connects TRBV19 to TRBJ1-2, with D possibly being TRBD1 (5 bases). V dropped 9 bases and J dropped 5 bases, with 25 bases sitting between them. The CDR3 is made up of 16 amino acids. From germline, CDR1 is LNHDA and CDR2 SQIVND (reference sequence). This CDR3 reads CASASGGDASQYGYTF. CDR3 in DNA: TGTGCCAGCGCTTCGGGGGGAGACGCCAGTCAGTATGGCTACACCTTC. The entire variable domain, with the rest obtained from reference TRBV19 and TRBJ1-2, is as follows: DGGITQSPKYLFRKEGQNVTLSCEQNLNHDAMYWYRQDPGQGLRLIYYSQIVNDFQKGDIAEGYSVSREKKESFPLTVTSAQKNPTAFYLCASASGGDASQYGYTFGSGTRLTVV.

V gene TRBV7-9 combines with J gene TRBJ2-7; unclear D gene. Germline assignment: CDR1 SEHNR and CDR2 FQNEAQ (reference sequence). This CDR3 has 13 amino acids. Trimming shortened V by 5 bases and J by 6 bases, and 14 bases separated the two germline ends. The CDR3 loop reads CASSPRLGPEQYF. In DNA form, the CDR3 reads TGTGCCAGCAGCCCCCGTCTTGGCCCCGAGCAGTACTTC.

This clone occurred a few times. The rearrangement links TRBV5-5 to TRBJ2-5, with TRBD2 matching 10 bases. This CDR3 comprises 16 residues. J gave up 4 bases and V 1 base, and 7 bases lay outside the gene matches. Germline CDR1 SGHKS, CDR2 YYEKEE (reference sequence). CDR3 coding DNA: TGTGCCAGCAGCTTGTCCCTAGCGGGGGTATCAGAGACCCAGTACTTC. Encoded protein: CASSLSLAGVSETQYF.

The rearrangement uses TRBV6-1 and TRBJ2-7; 8 positions agree with TRBD1. J gave up 0 bases and V 4 bases, and 14 bases lay outside the gene matches. This CDR3 is built from 18 residues. CDR1 is MNHNS, CDR2 SASEGT, per germline. The CDR3 nucleotides read TGTGCCAGCAGTGGTGGACAGGGTGCTTCCGACGGCTCCTACGAGCAGTACTTC. Translating it yields CASSGGQGASDGSYEQYF.

The sample holds one count of this clone. The rearrangement uses TRBV10-3 and TRBJ1-3; a possible D gene is TRBD1 (5 bases). Germline V gives CDR1 ENHRY, CDR2 SYGVKD. This CDR3 has 16 amino acids. The V end was cut by 7 bases, the J end by 0 bases, with 16 bases between. CDR3 bases: TGTGCCATCACCTCGGACACCATGATCTCTGGAAACACCATATATTTT. It specifies CAITSDTMISGNTIYF.

The chain combines TRBV27 with TRBJ2-6; tentative D call: TRBD1 (6 bases). The length of the CDR3 is 19 residues. CDR1 is MNHEY, CDR2 SMNVEV, per germline (reference sequence). Trimming stripped 5 bases from V and 0 bases from J, with 20 bases between. CDR3 coding DNA: TGTGCCAGCAGTAGGAGGAGTGGGGGCCCATTCTCTGGGGCCAACGTCCTGACTTTC. Translation gives CASSRRSGGPFSGANVLTF.

This clone was detected only once. This chain links TRBV29-1 with TRBJ1-1, with 7 bases identical to TRBD1. With 3 bases clipped from V and 0 bases from J, the junction kept 7 bases outside the gene matches. The CDR3 sequence is 15 residues long. The germline gives CDR1 SQVTM, CDR2 ANQGSEA. Here the CDR3 DNA reads TGCAGCGTTGATCCGGGACAGATCATGAACACTGAAGCTTTCTTT. Its translation is CSVDPGQIMNTEAFF.

The rearrangement links TRBV7-2 to TRBJ2-5; D not certain. Trimming cost V 0 bases and J 5 bases, with 13 bases left between them. This CDR3 has 15 residues. Germline loops: CDR1 SGHTA, CDR2 FQGNSA. In DNA, the CDR3 is TGTGCCAGCAGCTTAGCGTTGGGTATCGGGGAGACCCAGTACTTC. Translated, it gives CASSLALGIGETQYF.

The chain is built from TRBV27 and TRBJ1-2; 10 bases agree with TRBD1. The CDR3 has 17 amino acids. Germline-derived CDR1 and CDR2 are MNHEY and SMNVEV (reference sequence). The V and J ends lost 0 bases and 4 bases, in that order; junction bases with no gene match: 8. CDR3 protein: CASSLSPDRGLGYGYTF. The CDR3 nucleotides read TGTGCCAGCAGTTTATCGCCCGACAGGGGGCTGGGCTATGGCTACACCTTC.

The chain uses TRBV10-1 and TRBJ2-1; D may be TRBD2 (5 bases). This CDR3 is 13 amino acids long. CDR1 WNHNN and CDR2 SYGVQD come from the germline V gene (reference sequence). V lost 4 bases, J lost 10 bases, and 14 bases lay in between. The chain's CDR3 is CASSADSVGEQFF. The CDR3 region has the DNA TGCGCCAGCAGTGCGGACTCGGTTGGGGAGCAGTTCTTC.

Only a few counts were recorded for this clone. The chain employs TRBV7-2 and TRBJ2-1, with 8 bases fitting TRBD2. The CDR3 extends over 15 amino acids. Germline CDR1 SGHTA, CDR2 FQGNSA. V lost 4 bases to trimming and J lost 4 bases; unmatched junction nucleotides: 6. The CDR3, as DNA: TGTGCCAGCAGCTCTTCGGGGGGGCTTTACAATGAGCAGTTCTTC. It yields the protein CASSSSGGLYNEQFF.

In its sample, this clone was seen once. The chain has TRBV5-4 and TRBJ2-7, with D perhaps TRBD2 (6 bases). CDR3 length: 12 amino acids. CDR1 is SGHNT, CDR2 YYREEE, per germline (reference sequence). V lost 0 bases and J 9 bases, leaving 10 bases between the germline ends. This chain's CDR3 is CASSLGLGVQYF. The CDR3 coding sequence is TGTGCCAGCAGCTTGGGACTAGGAGTGCAGTACTTC.

This chain joins TRBV14 and TRBJ1-2; D is possibly TRBD1 (6 bases). The CDR3 has 13 amino acids. Germline CDR1 is SGHDN and CDR2 is FVKESK. V lost 4 bases and J lost 7, with 13 bases in between. The CDR3 DNA reads as TGTGCCAGCAGCCCGAACAGGGTCGTTGGCTACACCTTC. This codes for CASSPNRVVGYTF.

This clone has only a few counts. This chain joins TRBV4-3 and TRBJ1-6, with D possibly TRBD1 on 6 matching bases. Germline CDR1 reads LGHNA; CDR2 reads YSLEER. V lost 0 bases and J 7 bases, leaving 16 bases between the germline ends. The CDR3 extends over 17 amino acids. In DNA form, the CDR3 reads TGCGCCAGCAGCCAAGAGGGGGGGGCTGAGAGGAATTCACCCCTCCACTTT. This encodes CASSQEGGAERNSPLHF.